This note documents a single T cell receptor (beta chain) sequence. The V gene's germline CDR1 is MNHEY and CDR2 SMNVEV (reference sequence). The CDR3 is 14 amino acids. Trimming shortened V by 5 bases and J by 4 bases, and 15 bases separated the two germline ends. This record comes from a study of blood T cell repertoires in COVID-19. Sequencing used immunoSEQ multiplex PCR; TCRdb keeps in-frame clones, though not all of them. The table includes about 170,000 clones, 80% to 90% detected once. The sequence derives from a man aged 40-49 years who had recovered from COVID-19. The chain combines TRBV27 with TRBJ2-7; D unclear. Sequenced material: peripheral blood. This chain's CDR3 is CASSQNPGVYEQYF. The DNA of the CDR3 is TGTGCCAGCAGTCAAAACCCCGGAGTATACGAGCAGTACTTC.